This TCR beta chain came from a study of blood T cell repertoires in COVID-19. Study summary: Samples representing acute and convalescent COVID-19 were sourced from the United States, Italy and Spain. The cDNA or gDNA used as material had been derived from T cells, B-cell-depleted T cells, or PBMCs.

Original analysis: Reference gene primers were amplified, and this amplification served to estimate nucleated cell counts. The data were produced by immunoSEQ multiplex PCR, yet TCRdb's version contains in-frame clones alone and is incomplete. The V and J calls and the clone size are those of that table, but D and trimming were determined from the DNA. The table records 200,000 to 250,000 clones, 70% to 90% of them present only once. Sequenced material: peripheral blood. The clonotype was recovered from a woman in her 30s who had recovered from COVID-19.

CDR3 protein: CASSLGLSSYEQYF. CDR3 bases: TGTGCCAGCAGCTTGGGACTAAGCTCCTACGAGCAGTACTTC. The chain employs TRBV7-3 and TRBJ2-7, with TRBD2 matching over 7 bases. With V trimmed by 3 bases and J by 0 bases, 2 bases remained unmatched. The CDR3 runs to 14 residues. Germline V gives CDR1 SGHTA, CDR2 FQGTGA. The variable domain in full, completed from reference TRBV7-3 and TRBJ2-7, reads GAGVSQTPSNKVTEKGKYVELRCDPISGHTALYWYRQSLGQGPEFLIYFQGTGAADDSGLPNDRFFAVRPEGSVSTLKIQRTERGDSAVYLCASSLGLSSYEQYFGPGTRLTVT.